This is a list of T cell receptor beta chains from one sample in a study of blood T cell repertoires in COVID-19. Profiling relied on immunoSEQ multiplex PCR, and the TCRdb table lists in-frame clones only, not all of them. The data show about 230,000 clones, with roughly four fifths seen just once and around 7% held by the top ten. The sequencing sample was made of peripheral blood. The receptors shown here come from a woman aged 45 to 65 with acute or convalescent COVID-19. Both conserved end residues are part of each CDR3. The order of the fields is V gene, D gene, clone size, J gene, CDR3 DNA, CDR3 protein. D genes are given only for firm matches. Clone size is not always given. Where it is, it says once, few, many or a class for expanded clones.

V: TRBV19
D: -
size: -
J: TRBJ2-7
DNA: TGTGCCAGTAGCCGCCTGTCTGGGGCCCCCGAGCAGTACTTC
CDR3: CASSRLSGAPEQYF

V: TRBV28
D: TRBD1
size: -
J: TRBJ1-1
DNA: TGTGCCAGCAGTACTACCCGGACAGGGGGAGACACTGAAGCTTTCTTT
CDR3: CASSTTRTGGDTEAFF

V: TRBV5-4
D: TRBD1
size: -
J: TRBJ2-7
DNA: TGTGCCAGCAGCTTGGGGGGTGGGACAGGGACAAACGAGCAGTACTTC
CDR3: CASSLGGGTGTNEQYF

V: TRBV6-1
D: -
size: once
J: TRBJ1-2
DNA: TGTGCCAGCAGTGAAGTTAACGGTGCTTATGGCTACACCTTC
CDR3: CASSEVNGAYGYTF

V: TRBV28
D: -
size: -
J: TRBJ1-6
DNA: TGTGCCAGCAAACAGCCGGGCAGGGCGGTTGATTCACCCCTCCACTTT
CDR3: CASKQPGRAVDSPLHF

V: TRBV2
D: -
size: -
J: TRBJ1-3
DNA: TGTGCCAGCAACCTGGACAGTGCTGGAAACACCATATATTTT
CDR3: CASNLDSAGNTIYF

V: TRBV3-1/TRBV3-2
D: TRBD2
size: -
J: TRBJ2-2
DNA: TGTGCCAGCAGCGGGGGGGTAACCACCGGGGAGCTGTTTTTT
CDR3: CASSGGVTTGELFF

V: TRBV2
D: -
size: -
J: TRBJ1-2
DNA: TGTGCCAGCAGTGAGAGGCAGGGGCTGGGCTACACCTTC
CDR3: CASSERQGLGYTF

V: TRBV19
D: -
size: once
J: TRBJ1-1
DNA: TGTGCCAGTAGTGCAAACAGTCAATTCGTTGAAGCTTTCTTT
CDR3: CASSANSQFVEAFF

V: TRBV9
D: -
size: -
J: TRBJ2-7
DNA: TGTGCCAGCAGCGTAGTAACCACCCCCGGGAAGGAGCAGTACTTC
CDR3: CASSVVTTPGKEQYF

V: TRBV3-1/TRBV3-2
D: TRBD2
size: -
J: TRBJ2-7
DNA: TGTGCCAGCAGCCAGGCTAGCGGGAGGGCCTACGAGCAGTACTTC
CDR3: CASSQASGRAYEQYF

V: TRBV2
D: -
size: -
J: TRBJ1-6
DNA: TGTGCCAGCCTATATGGGGCCTCGGGTAATTCACCCCTCCACTTT
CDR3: CASLYGASGNSPLHF

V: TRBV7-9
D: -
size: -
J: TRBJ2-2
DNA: TGTGCCAGCAGCGGAGAGACTGCCGGGGAGCTGTTTTTT
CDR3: CASSGETAGELFF

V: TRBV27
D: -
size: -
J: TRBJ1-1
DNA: TGTGCCAGCAGTTTTTATCTGGGAGGAACTGAAGCTTTCTTT
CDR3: CASSFYLGGTEAFF

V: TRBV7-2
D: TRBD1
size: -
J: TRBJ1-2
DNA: TGTGCCAGCAGCACTCGGGACAGGGGGTCGCAGGGTTCCTATGGCTACACCTTC
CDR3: CASSTRDRGSQGSYGYTF

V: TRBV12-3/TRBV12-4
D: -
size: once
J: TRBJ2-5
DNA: TGTGCCAGCAGTTTAAGCGGCTTGGGGACCCAGTACTTC
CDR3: CASSLSGLGTQYF

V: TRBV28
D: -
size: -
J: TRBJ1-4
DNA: TGTGCCAGCGGGCTGGCAGGGGTTCTGGAAAAACTGTTTTTT
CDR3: CASGLAGVLEKLFF

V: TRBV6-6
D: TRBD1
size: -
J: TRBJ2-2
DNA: TGTGCCAGCAGTACCGGGACAGCGAACACCGGGGAGCTGTTTTTT
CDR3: CASSTGTANTGELFF

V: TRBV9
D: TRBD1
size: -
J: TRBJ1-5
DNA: TGTGCCAGCAGCGCGACAGGGGTGGATCAGCCCCAGCATTTT
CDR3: CASSATGVDQPQHF

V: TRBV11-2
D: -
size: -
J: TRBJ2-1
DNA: TGTGCCAGCAGCTCCCCAGACTTTCATGAGCAGTTCTTC
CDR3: CASSSPDFHEQFF

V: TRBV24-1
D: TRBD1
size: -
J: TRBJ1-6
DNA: TGTGCCACCAGCGCAGGGACAGATAATTCACCCCTCCACTTT
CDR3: CATSAGTDNSPLHF

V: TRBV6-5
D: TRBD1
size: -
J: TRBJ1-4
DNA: TGTGCCAGCAGTACAGGGGGCGGGGATGAAAAACTGTTTTTT
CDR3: CASSTGGGDEKLFF

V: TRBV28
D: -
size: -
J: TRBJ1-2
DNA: TGTGCCAGCTTTATTGCGGGCAATCGCGGCTACACCTTC
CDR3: CASFIAGNRGYTF

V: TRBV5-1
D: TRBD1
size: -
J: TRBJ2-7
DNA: TGCGCCAGCAGCTTGGCCTCCTCTGGCAGGGACAGGGGTCACGAGCAGTACTTC
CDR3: CASSLASSGRDRGHEQYF

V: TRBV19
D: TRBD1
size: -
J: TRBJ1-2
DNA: TGTGCCAGTAGTAGGACAGGGGAAGATGGCTATGGCTACACCTTC
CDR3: CASSRTGEDGYGYTF

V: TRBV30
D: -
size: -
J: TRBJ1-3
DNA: TGTGCCTGGAGTGTAGAGTCTGGAAACACCATATATTTT
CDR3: CAWSVESGNTIYF

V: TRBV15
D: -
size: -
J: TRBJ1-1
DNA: TGTGCCACCAGCCTCGAAGCCCAGTCGGGCACTGAAGCTTTCTTT
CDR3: CATSLEAQSGTEAFF

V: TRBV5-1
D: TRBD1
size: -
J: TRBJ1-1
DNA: TGCGCCAGCAGCTTCGGTGCAACAGGGGGTGAAGCTTTCTTT
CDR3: CASSFGATGGEAFF

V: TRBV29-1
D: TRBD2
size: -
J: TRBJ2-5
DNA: TGCAGCGTCCAGACTAGCGGGGAAGAGACCCAGTACTTC
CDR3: CSVQTSGEETQYF

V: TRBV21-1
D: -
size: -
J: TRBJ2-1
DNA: TGTGCCAGCAGCAAAGTCAGGGGCGAGGATGAGCAGTTCTTC
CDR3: CASSKVRGEDEQFF

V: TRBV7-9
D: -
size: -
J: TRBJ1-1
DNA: TGTGCCAGCAGCTTGGGCGGGGCCACTGAAGCTTTCTTT
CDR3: CASSLGGATEAFF

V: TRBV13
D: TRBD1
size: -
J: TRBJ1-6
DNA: TGTGCCAGCAGCGATAGACTGGGACAGGGGGGATCCACTTATAATTCACCCCTCCACTTT
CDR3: CASSDRLGQGGSTYNSPLHF

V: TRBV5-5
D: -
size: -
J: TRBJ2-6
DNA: TGTGCCAGCAGCTTGTCGGGCGGGTCTGGGGCCAACGTCCTGACTTTC
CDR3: CASSLSGGSGANVLTF

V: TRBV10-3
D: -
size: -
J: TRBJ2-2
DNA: TGTGCCATCAGTGAGTCCGGGATCGACACCGGGGAGCTGTTTTTT
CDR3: CAISESGIDTGELFF

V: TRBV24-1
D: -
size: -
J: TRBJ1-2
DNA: TGTGCCACCAGTGATTTGCGGTTTAACTATGGCTACACCTTC
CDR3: CATSDLRFNYGYTF

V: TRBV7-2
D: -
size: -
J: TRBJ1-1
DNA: TGTGCCAGCAGCTTAATGGGGCAGAACACTGAAGCTTTCTTT
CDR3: CASSLMGQNTEAFF

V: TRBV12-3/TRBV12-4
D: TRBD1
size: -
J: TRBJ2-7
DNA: TGTGCCAGCAGTTCGGACAGGTCCTACGAGCAGTACTTC
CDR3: CASSSDRSYEQYF

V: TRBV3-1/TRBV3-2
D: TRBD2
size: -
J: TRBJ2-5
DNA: TGTGCCAGCAGCCAACAGCTAGCGGGGGGGGCGGCCCAGTACTTC
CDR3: CASSQQLAGGAAQYF

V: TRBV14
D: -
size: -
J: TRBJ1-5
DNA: TGTGCCAGCAGCCAATCGGGAGGGGTTGGCAATCAGCCCCAGCATTTT
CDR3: CASSQSGGVGNQPQHF

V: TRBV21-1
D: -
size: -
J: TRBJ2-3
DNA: TGTGCCAGCAGCAAAGTGGGGTTGGGGGGTCGTACCACAGATACGCAGTATTTT
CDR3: CASSKVGLGGRTTDTQYF

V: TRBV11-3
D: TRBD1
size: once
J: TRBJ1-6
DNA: TGTGCCAGCAGCCGACAGGGGGGTTCACCCCTCCACTTT
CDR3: CASSRQGGSPLHF

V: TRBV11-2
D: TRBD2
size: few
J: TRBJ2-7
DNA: TGTGCCAGCAGCAAACTAGCGGGAAATGCGGGTGAGCAGTACTTC
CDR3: CASSKLAGNAGEQYF

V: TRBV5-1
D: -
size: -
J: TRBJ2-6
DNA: TGCGCCAGCAGCCCTTCGCCTCAGGGGATAGGGGGGGCCAACGTCCTGACTTTC
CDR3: CASSPSPQGIGGANVLTF